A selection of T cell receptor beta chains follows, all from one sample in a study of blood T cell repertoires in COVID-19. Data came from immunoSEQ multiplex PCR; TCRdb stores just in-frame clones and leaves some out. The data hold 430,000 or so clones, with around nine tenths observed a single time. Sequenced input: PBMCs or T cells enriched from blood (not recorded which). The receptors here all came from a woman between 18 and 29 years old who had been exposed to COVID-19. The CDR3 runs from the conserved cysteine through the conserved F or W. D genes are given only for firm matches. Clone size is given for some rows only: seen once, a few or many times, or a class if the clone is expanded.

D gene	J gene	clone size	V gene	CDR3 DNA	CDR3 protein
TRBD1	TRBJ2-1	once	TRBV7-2	TGTGCCAGCAGACAGGGGGACAGTATACTCTACAATGAGCAGTTCTTC	CASRQGDSILYNEQFF
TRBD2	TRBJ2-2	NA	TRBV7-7	TGTGCCAGCAGCACGGGACTAGCGGGATCCACCGGGGAGCTGTTTTTT	CASSTGLAGSTGELFF
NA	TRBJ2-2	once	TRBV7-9	TGTGCCAGCGCCCCGGGGAACGCGAACACCGGGGAGCTGTTTTTT	CASAPGNANTGELFF
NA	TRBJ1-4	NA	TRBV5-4	TGTGCCAGCAGCCGGACAGTGGGTGAAAAACTGTTTTTT	CASSRTVGEKLFF
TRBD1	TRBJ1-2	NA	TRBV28	TGTGCCAGCAGCTTCCAGGGGGCGGACTATGGCTACACCTTC	CASSFQGADYGYTF
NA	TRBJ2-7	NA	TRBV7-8	TGTGCCAGCAGCTTTCTCCTCCAGGGAGGGGGCTACGAGCAGTACTTC	CASSFLLQGGGYEQYF
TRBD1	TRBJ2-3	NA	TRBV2	TGTGCCAGCACCACGCAGGGGGCTAGGACAGATACGCAGTATTTT	CASTTQGARTDTQYF
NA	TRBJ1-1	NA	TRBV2	TGTGCCAGCAGGGAACAGGGTGAAGCTTTCTTT	CASREQGEAFF
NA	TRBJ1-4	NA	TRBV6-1	TGTGCCAGCAGTGAATCTCTAATTCCCCTTGCAACTAATGAAAAACTGTTTTTT	CASSESLIPLATNEKLFF
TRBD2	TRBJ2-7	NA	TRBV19	TGTGGAGAGGGAGGGGTTAGATACGAGCAGTACTTC	CGEGGVRYEQYF
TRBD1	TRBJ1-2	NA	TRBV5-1	TGCGCCAGCAGTAGGGACAGGGGATCCTCTAACTATGGCTACACCTTC	CASSRDRGSSNYGYTF
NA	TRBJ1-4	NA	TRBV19	TGTGCCAGTAGGACACCCCCGGGACACCGGGGTGGGGAAAAACTGTTTTTT	CASRTPPGHRGGEKLFF
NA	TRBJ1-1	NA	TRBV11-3	TGTGCCAGCAGCTTAGGGGCCGCGACAGGTGAAGCTTTCTTT	CASSLGAATGEAFF
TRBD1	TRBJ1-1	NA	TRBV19	TGTGCCAGTAGTATTCCGCCACAGGGGTTGAACACTGAAGCTTTCTTT	CASSIPPQGLNTEAFF
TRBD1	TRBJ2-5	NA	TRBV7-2	TGTGCCAGCAGCTTATGGAAAGACAGGGAAGAGACCCAGTACTTC	CASSLWKDREETQYF
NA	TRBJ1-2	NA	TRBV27	TGTGCCAGCAGTTTATCGGCCCAGCGGGACACGCTTGGCTATGGCTACACCTTC	CASSLSAQRDTLGYGYTF
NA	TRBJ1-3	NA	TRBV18	TGTGCCAGCTCACCTGGGCAAAGCTCTGGAAACACCATATATTTT	CASSPGQSSGNTIYF
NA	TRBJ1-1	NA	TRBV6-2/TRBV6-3	TGTGCCAGCAGCACTACACGGGAGGCGTTCACTGAAGCTTTCTTT	CASSTTREAFTEAFF
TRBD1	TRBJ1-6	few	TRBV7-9	TGTGCCAGCAGCCTACCGACAGGGGTACATTCACCCCTCCACTTT	CASSLPTGVHSPLHF
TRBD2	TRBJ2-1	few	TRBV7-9	TGTGCCAGCAGCTTAGCGCGGACTAGCGGGAGTGAGAATGAGCAGTTCTTC	CASSLARTSGSENEQFF
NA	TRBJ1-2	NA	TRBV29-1	TGCATCGCCCGGACAGCTCTAGGGGGAGGCTACACCTTC	CIARTALGGGYTF
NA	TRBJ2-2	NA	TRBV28	TGTGCCAGCAGTTTGTACAAGAACACCGGGGAGCTGTTTTTT	CASSLYKNTGELFF
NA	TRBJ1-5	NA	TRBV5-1	TGCGCCAGCAGCTTAGGTGGGGCGACCAGAGAGCCCCAGCATTTT	CASSLGGATREPQHF
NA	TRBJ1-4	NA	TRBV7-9	TGTGCCAGCAGCCACGACGGCGGGACTAATGAAAAACTGTTTTTT	CASSHDGGTNEKLFF
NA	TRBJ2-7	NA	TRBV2	TGTGCCAGCAGTGAAGAGATAGCAGAGCAGTACTTC	CASSEEIAEQYF
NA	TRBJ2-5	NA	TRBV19	TGTGCCAGTAGTTCGGGGGATAAAGAGACCCAGTACTTC	CASSSGDKETQYF
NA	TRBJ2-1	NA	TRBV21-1	TGTGCCAGAGCCGCTTATGAGCAGTTCTTC	CARAAYEQFF
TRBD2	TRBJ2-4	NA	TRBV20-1	TGCAGTGCTAGTCCCCCAGGACTAGCGGGAGGTCTTCAGTACTTC	CSASPPGLAGGLQYF
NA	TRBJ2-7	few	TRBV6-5	TGTGCCAGCAGTAATACAGGGCCCAGGCAGGGCGAGCAGTACTTC	CASSNTGPRQGEQYF
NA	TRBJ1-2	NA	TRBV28	TGTGCCAGCAGTTCCCCCCGCCAGGCCAACTATGGCTACACCTTC	CASSSPRQANYGYTF